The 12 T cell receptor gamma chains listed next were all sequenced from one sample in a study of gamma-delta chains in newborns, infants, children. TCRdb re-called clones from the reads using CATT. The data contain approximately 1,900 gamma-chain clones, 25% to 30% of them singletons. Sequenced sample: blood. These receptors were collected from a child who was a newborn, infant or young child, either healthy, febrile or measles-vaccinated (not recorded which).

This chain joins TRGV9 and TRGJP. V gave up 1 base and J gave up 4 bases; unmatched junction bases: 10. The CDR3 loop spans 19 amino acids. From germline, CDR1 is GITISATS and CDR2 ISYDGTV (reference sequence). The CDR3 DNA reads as TGTGCCTTGTGGGAGGTCCCAAAGGGACAAGAGTTGGGCAAAAAAATCAAGGTATTT. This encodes CALWEVPKGQELGKKIKVF.

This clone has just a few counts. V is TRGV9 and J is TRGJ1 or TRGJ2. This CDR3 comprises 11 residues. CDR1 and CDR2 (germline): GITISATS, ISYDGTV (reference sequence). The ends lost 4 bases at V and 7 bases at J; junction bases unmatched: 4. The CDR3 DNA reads TGTGCCTTGTGGGAAGGATATAAGAAACTCTTT. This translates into CALWEGYKKLF.

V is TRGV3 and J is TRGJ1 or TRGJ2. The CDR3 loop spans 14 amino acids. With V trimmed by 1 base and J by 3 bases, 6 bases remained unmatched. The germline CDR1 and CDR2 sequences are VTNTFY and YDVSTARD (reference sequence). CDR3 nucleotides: TGTGCCACCTGGGACAGCCACTCTTATTATAAGAAACTCTTT. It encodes CATWDSHSYYKKLF.

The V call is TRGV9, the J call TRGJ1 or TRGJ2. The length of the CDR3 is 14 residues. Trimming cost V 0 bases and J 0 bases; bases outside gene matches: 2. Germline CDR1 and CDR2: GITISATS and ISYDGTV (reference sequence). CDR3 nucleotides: TGTGCCTTGTGGGAGGTGCAGAATTATTATAAGAAACTCTTT. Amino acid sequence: CALWEVQNYYKKLF.

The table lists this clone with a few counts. The CDR3 DNA reads as TGTGCCACCTGGGACAGGCAATCGAATTATTATAAGAAACTCTTT. Protein: CATWDRQSNYYKKLF. V usage is TRGV3 and J usage is TRGJ1 or TRGJ2. The V gene's germline CDR1 is VTNTFY and CDR2 YDVSTARD (reference sequence). V lost 0 bases, J lost 0 bases, and 5 bases stayed unmatched. CDR3 length: 15 amino acids.

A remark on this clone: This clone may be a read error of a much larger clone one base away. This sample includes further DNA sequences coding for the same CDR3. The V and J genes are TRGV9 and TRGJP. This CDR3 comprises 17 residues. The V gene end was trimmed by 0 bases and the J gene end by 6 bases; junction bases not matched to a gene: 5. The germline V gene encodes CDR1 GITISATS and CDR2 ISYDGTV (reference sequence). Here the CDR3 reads CALWEVEGELGKKIKVF. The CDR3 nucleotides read TGTGCCTTGTGGGAGGTGGAGGGAGAGTTGGGCAAAAAAATCAAGGTATTT.

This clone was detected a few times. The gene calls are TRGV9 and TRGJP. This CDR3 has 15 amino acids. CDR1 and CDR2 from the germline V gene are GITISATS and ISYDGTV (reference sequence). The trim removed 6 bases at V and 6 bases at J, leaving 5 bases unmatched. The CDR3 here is CALWSGELGKKIKVF. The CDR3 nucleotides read TGTGCCTTGTGGTCGGGAGAGTTGGGCAAAAAAATCAAGGTATTT.

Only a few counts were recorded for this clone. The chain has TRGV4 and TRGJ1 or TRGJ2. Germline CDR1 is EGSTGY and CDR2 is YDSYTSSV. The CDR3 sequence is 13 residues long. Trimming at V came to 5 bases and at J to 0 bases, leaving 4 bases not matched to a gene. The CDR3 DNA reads TGTGCCACCTGGGTTCAGAATTATTATAAGAAACTCTTT. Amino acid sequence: CATWVQNYYKKLF.

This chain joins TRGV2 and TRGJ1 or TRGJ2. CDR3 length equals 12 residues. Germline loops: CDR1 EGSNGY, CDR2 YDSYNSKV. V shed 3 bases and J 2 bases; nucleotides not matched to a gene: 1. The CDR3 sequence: CATWDHYYKKLF. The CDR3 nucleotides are TGTGCCACCTGGGACCATTATTATAAGAAACTCTTT.

CDR3 nucleotide sequence: TGTGCCTTGTGGGAGGTGCTCTATTATTATAAGAAACTCTTT. It is translated as CALWEVLYYYKKLF. J is TRGJ1 or TRGJ2 and V is TRGV9. Germline loops: CDR1 GITISATS, CDR2 ISYDGTV (reference sequence). V gave up 0 bases and J gave up 2 bases; unmatched junction bases: 4. The length of the CDR3 is 14 residues.

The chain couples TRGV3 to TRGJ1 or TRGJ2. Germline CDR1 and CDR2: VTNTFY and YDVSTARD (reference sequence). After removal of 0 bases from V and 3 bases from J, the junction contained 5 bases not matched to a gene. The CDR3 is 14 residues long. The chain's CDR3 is CATWDRPLYYKKLF. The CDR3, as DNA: TGTGCCACCTGGGACAGGCCCCTTTATTATAAGAAACTCTTT.

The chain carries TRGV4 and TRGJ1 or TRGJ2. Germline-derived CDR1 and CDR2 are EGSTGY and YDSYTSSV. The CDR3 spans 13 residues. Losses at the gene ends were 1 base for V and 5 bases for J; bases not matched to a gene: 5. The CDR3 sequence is CATWDGTDYKKLF. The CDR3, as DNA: TGTGCCACCTGGGATGGTACCGATTATAAGAAACTCTTT.